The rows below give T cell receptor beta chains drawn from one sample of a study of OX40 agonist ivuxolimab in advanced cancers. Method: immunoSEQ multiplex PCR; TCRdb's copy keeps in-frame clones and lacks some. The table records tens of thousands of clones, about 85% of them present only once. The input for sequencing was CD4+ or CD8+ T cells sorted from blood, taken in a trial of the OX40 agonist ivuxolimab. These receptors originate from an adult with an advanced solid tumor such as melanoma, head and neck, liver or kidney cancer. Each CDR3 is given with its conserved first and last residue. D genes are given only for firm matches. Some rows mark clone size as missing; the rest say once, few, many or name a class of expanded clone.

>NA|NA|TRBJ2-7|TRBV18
CASSPNNEQYF
TGTGCCAGCTCACCCAACAACGAGCAGTACTTC
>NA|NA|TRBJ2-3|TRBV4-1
CASSQDKGVGGTDTQYF
TGCGCCAGCAGCCAAGATAAGGGAGTGGGTGGCACAGATACGCAGTATTTT
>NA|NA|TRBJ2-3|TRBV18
CASSPVGRGWADTQYF
TGTGCCAGCTCACCAGTCGGCCGGGGATGGGCAGATACGCAGTATTTT
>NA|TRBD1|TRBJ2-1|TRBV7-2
CASSLPWGTGPNEQFF
TGTGCCAGCAGCTTACCTTGGGGGACAGGTCCGAATGAGCAGTTCTTC
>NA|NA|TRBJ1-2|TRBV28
CASRVGGYGYTF
TGTGCCAGCAGGGTTGGAGGGTATGGCTACACCTTC
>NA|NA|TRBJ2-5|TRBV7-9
CASSWRTDQETQYF
TGTGCCAGCAGCTGGAGGACGGACCAAGAGACCCAGTACTTC
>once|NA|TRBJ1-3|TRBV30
CAWSVKSPAQDTIYF
TGTGCCTGGAGTGTAAAATCTCCTGCACAAGACACCATATATTTT
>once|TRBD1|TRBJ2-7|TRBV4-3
CASSQVTGTGTYEQYF
TGCGCCAGCAGCCAAGTTACCGGGACAGGGACATACGAGCAGTACTTC
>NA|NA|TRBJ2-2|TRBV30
CAWSRGYGTGELFF
TGTGCCTGGAGTAGGGGGTATGGCACCGGGGAGCTGTTTTTT
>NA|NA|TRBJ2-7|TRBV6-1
CASSEDTYEQYF
TGTGCCAGCAGTGAGGACACCTACGAGCAGTACTTC
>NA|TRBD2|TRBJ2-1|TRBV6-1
CASSERRGGSEQFF
TGTGCCAGCAGTGAACGGCGGGGGGGTAGTGAGCAGTTCTTC
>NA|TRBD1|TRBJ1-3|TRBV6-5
CASSRGTGPGNTIYF
TGTGCCAGCAGTAGGGGGACAGGGCCTGGAAACACCATATATTTT
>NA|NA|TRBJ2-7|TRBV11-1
CASSRGTTTYEQYF
TGTGCCAGCAGCCGTGGGACAACAACCTACGAGCAGTACTTC
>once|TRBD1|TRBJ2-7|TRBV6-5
CAISTGGEQYF
TGTGCCATATCGACAGGGGGCGAGCAGTACTTC
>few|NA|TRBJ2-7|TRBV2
CASSTDGSYEQYF
TGTGCCAGCAGCACCGACGGTTCCTACGAGCAGTACTTC
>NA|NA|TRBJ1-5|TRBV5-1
CASSLGDDQPQHF
TGCGCCAGCAGCTTGGGCGACGATCAGCCCCAGCATTTT
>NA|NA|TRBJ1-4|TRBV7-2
CASSNTRGLGSNEKLFF
TGTGCCAGCAGCAATACCAGGGGCTTGGGGTCTAATGAAAAACTGTTTTTT
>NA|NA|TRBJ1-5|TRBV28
CASSSFSAGNQPQHF
TGTGCCAGCAGTTCTTTCTCAGCGGGGAATCAGCCCCAGCATTTT
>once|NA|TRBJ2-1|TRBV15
CATSRDISQFGGYNEQFF
TGTGCCACCAGCAGAGATATATCGCAATTCGGGGGCTACAATGAGCAGTTCTTC
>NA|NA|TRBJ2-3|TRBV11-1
CASSLDLHTDTQYF
TGTGCCAGCAGCTTAGATCTTCACACAGATACGCAGTATTTT
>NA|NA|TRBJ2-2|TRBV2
CASSEDQTGELFF
TGTGCCAGCAGTGAAGACCAGACCGGGGAGCTGTTTTTT
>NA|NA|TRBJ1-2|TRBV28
CASSLRQATFYGYTF
TGTGCCAGCAGTCTAAGACAGGCTACTTTTTATGGCTACACCTTC
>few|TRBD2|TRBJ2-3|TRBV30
CAWTSAGGTDTQYF
TGTGCCTGGACAAGTGCGGGGGGCACAGATACGCAGTATTTT
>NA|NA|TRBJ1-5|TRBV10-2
CASSEQSRGNQPQHF
TGCGCCAGCAGTGAGCAGTCGAGGGGAAATCAGCCCCAGCATTTT
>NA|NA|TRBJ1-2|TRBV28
CASSSARQKGDTF
TGTGCCAGCAGTTCCGCTCGACAGAAAGGGGACACCTTC
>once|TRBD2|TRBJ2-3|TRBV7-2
CASSAGLAGGTDTQYF
TGTGCCAGCTCTGCGGGGCTAGCGGGGGGCACAGATACGCAGTATTTT
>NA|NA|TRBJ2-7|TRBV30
CAWSSGLNYEQYF
TGTGCCTGGAGTTCAGGGCTAAACTACGAGCAGTACTTC
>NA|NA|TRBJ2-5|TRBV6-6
CASSYIQAQETQYF
TGTGCCAGCAGTTATATCCAAGCCCAAGAGACCCAGTACTTC
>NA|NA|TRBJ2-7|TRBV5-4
CASSYTGRGSYEQYF
TGTGCCAGCAGCTACACAGGGAGGGGGAGCTACGAGCAGTACTTC
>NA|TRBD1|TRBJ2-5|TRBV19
CASSTSTGNQETQYF
TGTGCCAGTAGTACCTCGACAGGGAATCAAGAGACCCAGTACTTC
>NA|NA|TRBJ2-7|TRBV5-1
CASSWAQDLEQYF
TGCGCCAGCAGCTGGGCCCAGGACCTCGAGCAGTACTTC
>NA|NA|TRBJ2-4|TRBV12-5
CASGLGITKNIQYF
TGTGCTAGTGGTTTGGGGATTACCAAAAACATTCAGTACTTC
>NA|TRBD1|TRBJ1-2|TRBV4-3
CASSQAGGYGYTF
TGCGCCAGCAGCCAGGCAGGGGGCTATGGCTACACCTTC
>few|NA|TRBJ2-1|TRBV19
CASSTGWGPYNEQFF
TGTGCCAGTAGTACAGGGTGGGGGCCCTACAATGAGCAGTTCTTC
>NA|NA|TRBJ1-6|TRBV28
CASSGGKGSYNSPLHF
TGTGCCAGCAGTGGTGGCAAAGGTTCCTATAATTCACCCCTCCACTTT
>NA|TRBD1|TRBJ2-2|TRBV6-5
CASTRGPNPAGELFF
TGTGCCAGCACTAGGGGGCCAAACCCAGCCGGGGAGCTGTTTTTT
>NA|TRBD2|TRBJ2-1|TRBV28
CASSPLEGTAGGPYNEQFF
TGTGCCAGCAGCCCCCTGGAGGGAACAGCGGGGGGACCCTACAATGAGCAGTTCTTC
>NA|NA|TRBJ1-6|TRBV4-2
CASSQGGGFSYNSPLHF
TGTGCCAGCAGCCAAGGGGGAGGATTCTCCTATAATTCACCCCTCCACTTT
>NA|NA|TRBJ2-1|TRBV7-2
CASSLEPPPGEQFF
TGTGCCAGCAGCTTAGAGCCCCCTCCCGGTGAGCAGTTCTTC
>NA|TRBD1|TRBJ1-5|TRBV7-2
CASSLRGGVDPNQPQHF
TGTGCCAGCAGCTTAAGAGGGGGCGTTGATCCCAATCAGCCCCAGCATTTT
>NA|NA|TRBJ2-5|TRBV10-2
CASVGHVQETQYF
TGCGCCAGTGTCGGACATGTTCAAGAGACCCAGTACTTC